This T cell receptor (beta chain) derives from a study of blood T cells in healthy people across ages. There are many counts of this clonotype. With a J-beta primer mix and a sample-barcoded 5' primer, a second PCR ran about 7 to 12 cycles. Every cDNA was tagged by a template-switch adaptor with 12 random nucleotides. TCRdb fed the 5' RACE reads into MiXCR, producing one record per CDR3 protein. Here the sample spans more than 800,000 distinct CDR3 sequences, around 30% being singletons. CDR3 length: 14 amino acids. The germline gives CDR1 MNHEY, CDR2 SVGAGI. The ends were cut back, 5 bases at V and 1 base at J, with 11 bases in the middle.

This TCR was sampled from a woman older than 75 in good health. The sample comprised blood. The chain employs TRBV6-5 and TRBJ1-2; the D is unclear. The CDR3 loop reads CASSGRTDNYGYTF. CDR3 DNA: TGTGCCAGCAGTGGCCGAACAGATAACTATGGCTACACCTTC.